A selection of T cell receptor beta chains follows, all from one sample in a study of blood T cell repertoires in COVID-19. Here immunoSEQ multiplex PCR was the method, and the copy in TCRdb shows in-frame clones only, minus some. This sample has 97,000 or so clones, with 70% to 90% found just once. Sequencing was performed on peripheral blood. All receptors derive from a man in his fifties or sixties with acute or convalescent COVID-19. CDR3s include the opening cysteine and the closing phenylalanine or tryptophan. D genes are given only for firm matches. Size is stated for part of the rows, as once, few or many counts, or as a class when the clone is expanded.

size	V	J	D	DNA	CDR3
-	TRBV10-1	TRBJ2-2	TRBD1	TGCGCCAGCAGCTCTAGGACAGGGGGGAACACCGGGGAGCTGTTTTTT	CASSSRTGGNTGELFF
-	TRBV19	TRBJ1-2	-	TGTGCCAGTAGCAACACCGGAAGGGGCTATGGCTACACCTTC	CASSNTGRGYGYTF
few	TRBV4-1	TRBJ1-3	-	TGCGCCAGCAGCCAAGATCGCCCAGGGCTCTCTGGAAACACCATATATTTT	CASSQDRPGLSGNTIYF
-	TRBV15	TRBJ1-1	-	TGTGCCACCAGCATTACGGGATTGAACACTGAAGCTTTCTTT	CATSITGLNTEAFF
-	TRBV5-4	TRBJ1-1	TRBD1	TGTGCCAGCACCCCGGGACAGCCGAACACTGAAGCTTTCTTT	CASTPGQPNTEAFF
-	TRBV30	TRBJ1-2	-	TGTGCCTGGAGTGTACGGGGTGGACAGAGGAATTTTGGTAACTATGGCTACACCTTC	CAWSVRGGQRNFGNYGYTF
-	TRBV19	TRBJ1-1	-	TGTGCCAGTAAACCCCCGGGAGGAGCCTCACCTACCGTAGCTTTCTTT	CASKPPGGASPTVAFF
-	TRBV10-3	TRBJ1-1	-	TGTGCCATCACCAAGACAGAGAACACTGAAGCTTTCTTT	CAITKTENTEAFF
-	TRBV6-6	TRBJ2-6	-	TGTGCCAGCAGTTATCCAGGCTCTGGGGCCAACGTCCTGACTTTC	CASSYPGSGANVLTF
-	TRBV19	TRBJ2-7	TRBD2	TGTGCCAGTAGTATCCGGGAGCGGGGCGAGCAGTACTTC	CASSIRERGEQYF
once	TRBV10-3	TRBJ1-2	TRBD1	TGTGCCATCACGGACAGGGGTGAGGGCTACACCTTC	CAITDRGEGYTF
-	TRBV30	TRBJ1-5	-	TGTGCCTGGGGTTCATTACAGCCTAATCAGCCCCAGCATTTT	CAWGSLQPNQPQHF
once	TRBV7-3	TRBJ2-3	-	TGTGCCAGCAGCTCAGTAGGAGGGGCAGTCGATACGCAGTATTTT	CASSSVGGAVDTQYF
-	TRBV7-9	TRBJ1-2	-	TGTGCCAGCAGCTCAACGGACAGACTTGATGGCTACACCTTC	CASSSTDRLDGYTF
-	TRBV9	TRBJ1-2	TRBD1	TGTGCCAGCAGCGTAAGGTTGGGACAGGGGCTTGACTATGGCTACACCTTC	CASSVRLGQGLDYGYTF
once	TRBV4-1	TRBJ2-6	TRBD1	TGCGCCAGCAGCCAAGGCCCGGGACAGGCTAATGGGGCCAACGTCCTGACTTTC	CASSQGPGQANGANVLTF
-	TRBV10-2	TRBJ1-5	-	TGCGCCAGCAAGGACAGCGGAGGCAATCAGCCCCAGCATTTT	CASKDSGGNQPQHF
-	TRBV10-1	TRBJ2-5	TRBD2	TGCGCCAGCAGTGAGTCGTGGTCTAGCGGCCAAGAGACCCAGTACTTC	CASSESWSSGQETQYF
-	TRBV7-6	TRBJ1-5	TRBD1	TGTGCCAGCAGCATGACACAGGGGCAGCCCCAGCATTTT	CASSMTQGQPQHF
-	TRBV10-3	TRBJ2-1	-	TGTGCCATCAGTGGAATTGAGAGCTCCTACAATGAGCAGTTCTTC	CAISGIESSYNEQFF
-	TRBV5-1	TRBJ2-5	-	TGCGCCAGCAGCTTGAGATTGGAGGAGACCCAGTACTTC	CASSLRLEETQYF
medium-sized	TRBV2	TRBJ1-1	-	TGTGCCAGCAGTGAAGCGCGCGGCCTTAACACTGAAGCTTTCTTT	CASSEARGLNTEAFF
-	TRBV10-1	TRBJ2-3	-	TGCGCCAGCAGTGAGTCACCCGGGAGCGTAAGCACAGATACGCAGTATTTT	CASSESPGSVSTDTQYF
-	TRBV11-2	TRBJ2-3	TRBD2	TGTGCCAGCAGCACTTCACTAGCGGGAGTAGAGTATTTT	CASSTSLAGVEYF
-	TRBV29-1	TRBJ1-1	-	TGCAGCGTTGTAATCTTCGGGTCAGACACTGAAGCTTTCTTT	CSVVIFGSDTEAFF
-	TRBV24-1	TRBJ2-1	TRBD1	TGTGCCACTAGCACACAGGGGTCCTACAATGAGCAGTTCTTC	CATSTQGSYNEQFF
-	TRBV6-2/TRBV6-3	TRBJ1-5	-	TGTGCCAGCAGTTATCGGGGGGGTAATCAGCCCCAGCATTTT	CASSYRGGNQPQHF
-	TRBV14	TRBJ1-4	TRBD1	TGTGCCAGCAGCCAATTCAGGGGGCCTAATGAAAAACTGTTTTTT	CASSQFRGPNEKLFF
few	TRBV7-2	TRBJ2-7	TRBD1	TGTGCCAGCAGCCGGCAGGGGGATCCATCCTACGAGCAGTACTTC	CASSRQGDPSYEQYF
-	TRBV12-3/TRBV12-4	TRBJ1-2	TRBD1	TGTGCCAGCCGCAGGGGGCGAGTCCATGGCTACACCTTC	CASRRGRVHGYTF
once	TRBV5-1	TRBJ2-7	TRBD2	TGCGCCAGCAGCTTGTCAGGGACTAGCGGGACCGAGCAGTACTTC	CASSLSGTSGTEQYF
-	TRBV30	TRBJ1-1	-	TGTGCCTGGAGCGAGAGGGGGTTGGTACTGAACACTGAAGCTTTCTTT	CAWSERGLVLNTEAFF
-	TRBV5-4	TRBJ1-2	TRBD1	TGTGCCAGCAGCTCGGGACAGGGGTTTAACTATGGCTACACCTTC	CASSSGQGFNYGYTF